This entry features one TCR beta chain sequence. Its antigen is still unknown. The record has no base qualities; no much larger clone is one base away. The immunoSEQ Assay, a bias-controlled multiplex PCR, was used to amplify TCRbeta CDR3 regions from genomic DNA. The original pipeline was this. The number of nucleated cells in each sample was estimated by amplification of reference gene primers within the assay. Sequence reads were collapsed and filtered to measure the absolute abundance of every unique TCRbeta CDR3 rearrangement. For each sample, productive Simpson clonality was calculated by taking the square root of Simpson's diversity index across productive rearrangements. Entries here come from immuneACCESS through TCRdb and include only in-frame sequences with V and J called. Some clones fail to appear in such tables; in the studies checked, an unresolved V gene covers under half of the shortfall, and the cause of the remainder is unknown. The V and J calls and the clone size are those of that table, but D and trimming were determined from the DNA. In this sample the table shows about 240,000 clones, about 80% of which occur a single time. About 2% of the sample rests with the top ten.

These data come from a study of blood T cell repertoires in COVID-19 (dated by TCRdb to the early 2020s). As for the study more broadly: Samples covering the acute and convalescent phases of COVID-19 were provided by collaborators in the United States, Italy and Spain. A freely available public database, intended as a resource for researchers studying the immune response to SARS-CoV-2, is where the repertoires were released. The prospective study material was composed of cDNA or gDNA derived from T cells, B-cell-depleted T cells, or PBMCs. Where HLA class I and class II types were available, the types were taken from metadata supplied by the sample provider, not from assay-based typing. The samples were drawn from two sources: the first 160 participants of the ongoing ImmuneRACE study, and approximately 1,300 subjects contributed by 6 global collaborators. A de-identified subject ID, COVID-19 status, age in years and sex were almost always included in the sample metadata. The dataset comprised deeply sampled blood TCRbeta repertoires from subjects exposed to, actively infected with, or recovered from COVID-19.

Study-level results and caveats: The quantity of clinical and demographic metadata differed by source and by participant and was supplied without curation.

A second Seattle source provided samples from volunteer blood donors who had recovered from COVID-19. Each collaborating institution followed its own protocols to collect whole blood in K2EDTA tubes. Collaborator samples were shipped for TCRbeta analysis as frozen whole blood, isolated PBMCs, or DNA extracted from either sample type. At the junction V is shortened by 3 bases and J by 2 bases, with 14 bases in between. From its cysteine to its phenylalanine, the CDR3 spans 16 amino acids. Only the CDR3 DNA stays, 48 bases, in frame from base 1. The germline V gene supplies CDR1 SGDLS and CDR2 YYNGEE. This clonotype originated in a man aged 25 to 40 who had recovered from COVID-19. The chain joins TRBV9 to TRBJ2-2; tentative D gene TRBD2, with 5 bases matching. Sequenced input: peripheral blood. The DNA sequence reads TGTGCCAGCAGCGCCCGGATCGAGGGTAACACCGGGGAGCTGTTTTTT. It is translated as CASSARIEGNTGELFF.